Listed here are 5 T cell receptor beta chains from one sample, sequenced in a study of blood T cell repertoires in COVID-19. Measured with immunoSEQ multiplex PCR; TCRdb has only the in-frame clones, and not every one. Here the sample spans 250,000 to 300,000 clones, approximately 90% being singletons. Sequencing used peripheral blood. These receptors came from a woman aged 60 to 75 with acute or convalescent COVID-19.

V usage is TRBV29-1 and J usage is TRBJ2-7, with 14 bases lining up with TRBD2. The CDR3 totals 14 residues. CDR1 SQVTM and CDR2 ANQGSEA come from the germline V gene. The junction had 7 bases not matched to a gene; V was cut back by 6 bases and J by 6 bases. DNA for the CDR3: TGCAGCGTCTCCGGGACTAGCGGGAGAGCCGAGCAGTACTTC. This codes for CSVSGTSGRAEQYF.

A single count supports this clone. The genes are TRBV6-2 or TRBV6-3 and TRBJ2-7, with D perhaps TRBD1 (5 bases). The V end was cut by 5 bases, the J end by 3 bases, with 8 bases between. This CDR3 contains 12 residues. CDR1 is MNHEY, CDR2 SVGEGT, per germline. CDR3 loop: CASSPGYYEQYF. The CDR3 DNA reads TGTGCCAGCAGTCCAGGGTACTACGAGCAGTACTTC.

V usage is TRBV19 and J usage is TRBJ2-7; 11 nucleotides agree with TRBD1. The CDR3 runs to 15 residues. Germline CDR1 is LNHDA and CDR2 is SQIVND (reference sequence). With 7 bases clipped from V and 3 bases from J, the junction kept 8 bases outside the gene matches. CDR3 nucleotide sequence: TGTGCCAGTAAAAACACCGGGACAGGGGGCTACGAGCAGTACTTC. Protein product: CASKNTGTGGYEQYF.

The chain recombines TRBV15 with TRBJ1-5, with D perhaps TRBD1 (5 bases). This CDR3 contains 17 residues. V was shortened by 0 bases and J by 1 base, with 13 bases between the two germline ends. The germline V gene has CDR1 LNHNV and CDR2 YYDKDF (reference sequence). As DNA, the CDR3 is TGTGCCACCAGCAGAGATCAAGGGGCTCGGAGCAATCAGCCCCAGCATTTT. Its protein is CATSRDQGARSNQPQHF.

This clone has a handful of counts. V and J are TRBV4-2 and TRBJ1-2; possibly TRBD1 for D (6 bases). The germline gives CDR1 LGHNA, CDR2 YNFKEQ. V was clipped by 0 bases and J by 4 bases, with 15 bases between them. The CDR3 spans 16 residues. The CDR3 nucleotides are TGTGCCAGCAGCCAAGAAACAGGGCTAAGGGGCTATGGCTACACCTTC. This gives the protein CASSQETGLRGYGYTF.